This T cell receptor (beta chain) is drawn from a study of blood T cell repertoires in COVID-19. Overall study: Spain, Italy and the United States supplied samples that represented acute and convalescent COVID-19. T cells, B-cell-depleted T cells, or PBMCs provided the cDNA or gDNA that served as material.

With 4 bases clipped from V and 3 bases from J, the junction kept 6 bases outside the gene matches. The CDR3 is made up of 17 amino acids. The germline V gene has CDR1 LNHDA and CDR2 SQIVND (reference sequence). Original processing notes: Quantification of nucleated cells was approximated via reference gene primer amplification. Produced via immunoSEQ multiplex PCR; TCRdb's table is partial and in-frame only. For V, J and clone size, that table is used; D and trimming come from the DNA. The sample has 200,000 to 250,000 clones; under 90% are singletons. This clone was observed a few times. The chain carries TRBV19 and TRBJ2-1; 13 bases line up with TRBD2. Sequencing was performed on PBMCs or T cells enriched from blood (not recorded which). This receptor was obtained from a man aged 55 to 69 who had recovered from COVID-19. The CDR3 DNA sequence: TGTGCCAGTAGTAAACTAGCGGGGGGGTTCAGCTACAATGAGCAGTTCTTC. Translation: CASSKLAGGFSYNEQFF.